The 4 T cell receptor beta chains in this list originate from one sample, sequenced in a study of T cell repertoires in cytomegalovirus infection. TCRdb reprocessed the reads with MiXCR, giving one entry per CDR3 protein. In the table there are roughly 150,000 distinct CDR3 sequences, around 20% of which are singletons. The sequenced sample was PBMCs. The receptor source for this set is a human donor in good health (CMV status not recorded). Some clones in this sample may be carry-over from other donors' samples.

The sample holds a few counts of this clonotype. The rearrangement joins TRBV28 to TRBJ2-5; 14 nucleotides line up with TRBD2. The CDR3 sequence is 19 residues long. After removal of 4 bases from V and 5 bases from J, the junction contained 15 bases not matched to a gene. Germline assignment: CDR1 MDHEN and CDR2 SYDVKM. The chain's CDR3 is CASSSRTSGGPLRRETQYF. The CDR3 nucleotides read TGTGCCAGCAGTTCCCGGACTAGCGGGGGGCCACTTCGACGGGAGACCCAGTACTTC.

A few counts support this clonotype. The J gene is TRBJ1-2, the V gene TRBV19; 8 bases are a match to TRBD1. Looked up from germline, CDR1 is LNHDA and CDR2 is SQIVND (reference sequence). V shed 5 bases, J shed 3 bases, and the junction held 11 bases outside the gene matches. The CDR3 extends over 16 amino acids. This CDR3 reads CASSLEGQGEDYGYTF. CDR3 bases: TGTGCCAGTAGTCTCGAAGGACAGGGTGAGGACTATGGCTACACCTTC.

This clonotype has a handful of counts. The gene calls are TRBV11-2 and TRBJ2-2, with unresolved D. Germline-derived CDR1 and CDR2 are SGHAT and FQNNGV. V lost 2 bases and J 2 bases, leaving 9 bases between the germline ends. CDR3 size: 15 residues. CDR3 in DNA: TGTGCCAGCAGCTTACAACCCCTTAACACCGGGGAGCTGTTTTTT. Translated: CASSLQPLNTGELFF. The full variable domain, completed using reference TRBV11-2 and TRBJ2-2, is EAGVAQSPRYKIIEKRQSVAFWCNPISGHATLYWYQQILGQGPKLLIQFQNNGVVDDSQLPKDRFSAERLKGVDSTLKIQPAKLEDSAVYLCASSLQPLNTGELFFGEGSRLTVL.

In the case of this clonotype: A much larger clonotype is one base distant, so this may be a read error. This chain joins TRBV7-2 and TRBJ1-4; no definite D call. V was clipped by 1 base and J by 5 bases, with 11 bases between them. In germline, CDR1 is SGHTA, CDR2 FQGNSA. CDR3 length: 15 amino acids. In nucleotides, the CDR3 is TGTACCAGCAGCTTAGGGGCCGGGATAAATGAAAAACTGTTTTTT. Protein product: CTSSLGAGINEKLFF.